This TCR beta chain was observed in a study of T cell clonotyping in hematopoietic cell transplantation. Germline V gene data show CDR1 as MNHNS and CDR2 as SASEGT. The CDR3 is 15 amino acids. V was cut by 6 bases and J by 0 bases, with 11 bases left in between. The assay was immunoSEQ multiplex PCR, and TCRdb's table has in-frame clones only and misses some. The table lists some 5,100 clones, about two thirds of them singletons. The input for sequencing was PBMCs, taken 100 days after allogeneic stem cell transplant. This chain links TRBV6-1 with TRBJ2-2, with no clear D. The origin of this receptor is a female patient aged 45-60 years who had an allogeneic stem cell transplant, so the T cells may come from the graft donor. Some clones in this sample may be carry-over from other donors' samples. CDR3 sequence reads: CASRPGRSNTGELFF. The CDR3, as DNA: TGTGCCAGCAGACCCGGACGTTCGAACACCGGGGAGCTGTTTTTT.